Listed below are T cell receptor beta chains from one sample, sequenced in a study of blood T cell repertoires in COVID-19. TCRdb's table, derived via immunoSEQ multiplex PCR, lists solely in-frame clones and lacks some. Of around 310,000 clones in the sample, 80% to 90% were seen once. What was sequenced was PBMCs or T cells enriched from blood (not recorded which). The receptors shown here come from a man under 40 who had recovered from COVID-19. The CDR3 runs from the conserved cysteine through the conserved F or W. D genes are given only for firm matches. Clone size is shown for a subset of rows, as once, few, many or a class of expanded clone.

V,size,D,J,DNA,CDR3
TRBV5-1,NA,NA,TRBJ1-5,TGCGCCAGCAGCTTGGTGGGGGCAGGCAGCAATCAGCCCCAGCATTTT,CASSLVGAGSNQPQHF
TRBV9,NA,NA,TRBJ1-2,TGTGCCAGCAGCGTAGGAGGACAGCGCACTAACTATGGCTACACCTTC,CASSVGGQRTNYGYTF
TRBV10-3,NA,TRBD1,TRBJ1-5,TGTGCCATCAGGGGGACAGAGGATCAGCCCCAGCATTTT,CAIRGTEDQPQHF
TRBV2,NA,TRBD1,TRBJ1-2,TGTGCCAGCAGTGCGGCAGGGGGCGACGGCTACACCTTC,CASSAAGGDGYTF
TRBV21-1,NA,NA,TRBJ1-5,TGTGCCAGCAACGGGGGTTGGTTCGGTCAGCCCCAGCATTTT,CASNGGWFGQPQHF
TRBV28,NA,NA,TRBJ1-6,TGTGCCAGCAGTTTTCAGGGGCAGAACAATTGGCCCCTCCACTTT,CASSFQGQNNWPLHF
TRBV5-4,NA,NA,TRBJ1-6,TGTGCCAGCAGTTCTAGGGGAGGGGTGGGCAATTCACCCCTCCACTTT,CASSSRGGVGNSPLHF
TRBV7-2,NA,NA,TRBJ1-2,TGTGCCAGCAGCTTAGCTCGATCTCCGGGAGGCTACACCTTC,CASSLARSPGGYTF
TRBV2,NA,NA,TRBJ2-7,TGTGCCAGCAGCCCAAACATCGAGCAGTACTTC,CASSPNIEQYF
TRBV27,once,NA,TRBJ1-6,TGTGCCAGCAGTTTAGATTCGCGCTCCTATAATTCACCCCTCCACTTT,CASSLDSRSYNSPLHF
TRBV5-1,NA,NA,TRBJ1-6,TGCGCCAGCAGCTTGGGTCCAGGGGAAAATTCACCCCTCCACTTT,CASSLGPGENSPLHF
TRBV9,NA,NA,TRBJ1-1,TGTGCCAGCAGCGTGGGCAGCGGGACTGAAGCTTTCTTT,CASSVGSGTEAFF
TRBV5-4,NA,NA,TRBJ2-7,TGTGCCAGCAGCTTGTCGGATCTAGTTTCTAACGAGCAGTACTTC,CASSLSDLVSNEQYF
TRBV23-1,NA,TRBD1,TRBJ1-6,TGCGCCAGCAGTCAATTCGGTCCTTTGACAGGGCATTCACCCCTCCACTTT,CASSQFGPLTGHSPLHF
TRBV6-5,NA,NA,TRBJ2-7,TGTGCCAGCAGAGACGGACAGACCTCCTACGAGCAGTACTTC,CASRDGQTSYEQYF
TRBV5-8,NA,TRBD1,TRBJ2-3,TGTGCCAGCAGCCGGGGAGGGGACAGGGTAGTAGATACGCAGTATTTT,CASSRGGDRVVDTQYF
TRBV5-4,NA,TRBD2,TRBJ2-1,TGTGCCAGCAGGGAGGAGCGGGGGGAGTCCTACAATGAGCAGTTCTTC,CASREERGESYNEQFF
TRBV5-5,once,NA,TRBJ1-5,TGTGCCAGCAGCTTTGGCAGGGGCACCAATCAGCCCCAGCATTTT,CASSFGRGTNQPQHF
TRBV5-6,NA,NA,TRBJ2-3,TGTGCCAGCAGCCCCAACCAGGGTGGTTGGACAGATACGCAGTATTTT,CASSPNQGGWTDTQYF
TRBV5-4,NA,NA,TRBJ2-1,TGTGCCAGCAGCTTGGCCTCTGGAGCCGTCTTCGGCAATGAGCAGTTCTTC,CASSLASGAVFGNEQFF
TRBV11-3,NA,TRBD1,TRBJ1-5,TGTGCCAGCAGCCAAGGACAGGGCAGTAGCAATCAGCCCCAGCATTTT,CASSQGQGSSNQPQHF
TRBV2,few,TRBD1,TRBJ1-2,TGTGCCAGCAGTTTTGGCTACCGGGACAGGGCATCTGGCTACACCTTC,CASSFGYRDRASGYTF
TRBV28,once,TRBD1,TRBJ1-3,TGTGCCAGCTCTGGACAGGGTTACTCTGGAAACACCATATATTTT,CASSGQGYSGNTIYF
TRBV3-1/TRBV3-2,NA,NA,TRBJ1-2,TGTGCCAGCAGCCAAGATTCGAGTCAGGGGAACTATGGCTACACCTTC,CASSQDSSQGNYGYTF
TRBV5-1,NA,TRBD2,TRBJ2-3,TGCGCCAGCAGAAGACTAGCGGGGGGTGCCACAGATACGCAGTATTTT,CASRRLAGGATDTQYF
TRBV5-4,NA,TRBD1,TRBJ1-1,TGTGCCAGCAGCCTGGGACAGCAGAACACTGAAGCTTTCTTT,CASSLGQQNTEAFF
TRBV18,NA,TRBD1,TRBJ1-5,TGTGCCAGCTCACAGGGACAGGGGCGCAATCAGCCCCAGCATTTT,CASSQGQGRNQPQHF
TRBV7-8,NA,NA,TRBJ1-2,TGTGCCAGCAGCCCCCTTTCCCCCAGCTATGGCTACACCTTC,CASSPLSPSYGYTF
TRBV28,NA,TRBD1,TRBJ2-1,TGTGCCAGCAGTTCGGGGTTTGCGGGACAGGGCCTAGGCAATGAGCAGTTCTTC,CASSSGFAGQGLGNEQFF
TRBV24-1,NA,NA,TRBJ2-2,TGTGCCACCAGCCAGGGGAACACCGGGGAGCTGTTTTTT,CATSQGNTGELFF
TRBV7-8,NA,NA,TRBJ1-6,TGTGCCAGCAGCTTTAGCCGGGGGGGAAATTCACCCCTCCACTTT,CASSFSRGGNSPLHF
TRBV13,NA,TRBD2,TRBJ2-2,TGTGCCAGCGGAGGACTAGCGGGGGGGCCTGGATCAAGCACCGGGGAGCTGTTTTTT,CASGGLAGGPGSSTGELFF
TRBV9,NA,NA,TRBJ2-2,TGTGCCAGCAGTCAAGTGGGCTGGGGGGAGCTGTTTTTT,CASSQVGWGELFF
TRBV7-2,NA,TRBD1,TRBJ2-7,TGTGCCAGCAGCTTAGGGGGACAGGGTCCCTACGAGCAGTACTTC,CASSLGGQGPYEQYF
TRBV5-6,NA,NA,TRBJ2-5,TGTGCCAGCAGCATGGCGATCAGGGAAAAGACCCAGTACTTC,CASSMAIREKTQYF
TRBV5-4,NA,TRBD1,TRBJ1-5,TGTGCCAGCAGCCCTGGACAGGGAAGCAATCAGCCCCAGCATTTT,CASSPGQGSNQPQHF
TRBV6-6,NA,NA,TRBJ2-7,TGTGCCAGCAGCGGGGGAGCGGGCTACGAGCAGTACTTC,CASSGGAGYEQYF
TRBV24-1,NA,NA,TRBJ2-5,TGTGCCACCAGTGATTTTAGTGAGACCCAGTACTTC,CATSDFSETQYF
TRBV5-1,NA,TRBD2,TRBJ2-3,TGCGCCAGCAGAACCGGGACTAGCGGGGGGGCTTTCACAGATACGCAGTATTTT,CASRTGTSGGAFTDTQYF
TRBV6-5,NA,TRBD1,TRBJ1-6,TGTGCCAGCAGTTATGAGACAGGGGGCGCAAGGTCACCCCTCCACTTT,CASSYETGGARSPLHF
TRBV7-3,NA,NA,TRBJ2-5,TGTGCCAGCAGCTTAGGGGGCCCGGAGACCCAGTACTTC,CASSLGGPETQYF
TRBV11-3,NA,TRBD1,TRBJ2-1,TGTGCCAGCAGCTCGGGACAGAGAAACAATGAGCAGTTCTTC,CASSSGQRNNEQFF
TRBV5-6,NA,TRBD2,TRBJ2-7,TGTGCCAGCAGCTGGGGACTAGCGGGGGTCTACGAGCAGTACTTC,CASSWGLAGVYEQYF
TRBV18,NA,NA,TRBJ2-7,TGTGCCAGCTCACCTTCAGGAAAGTTTTCCTACGAGCAGTACTTC,CASSPSGKFSYEQYF
TRBV9,NA,NA,TRBJ1-3,TGTGCCAGCAGCGCCCGACTTAGCTCTGGAAACACCATATATTTT,CASSARLSSGNTIYF
TRBV10-1,NA,NA,TRBJ2-1,TGCGCCAGCAGTGACTGGCGGGGCAACAATGAGCAGTTCTTC,CASSDWRGNNEQFF